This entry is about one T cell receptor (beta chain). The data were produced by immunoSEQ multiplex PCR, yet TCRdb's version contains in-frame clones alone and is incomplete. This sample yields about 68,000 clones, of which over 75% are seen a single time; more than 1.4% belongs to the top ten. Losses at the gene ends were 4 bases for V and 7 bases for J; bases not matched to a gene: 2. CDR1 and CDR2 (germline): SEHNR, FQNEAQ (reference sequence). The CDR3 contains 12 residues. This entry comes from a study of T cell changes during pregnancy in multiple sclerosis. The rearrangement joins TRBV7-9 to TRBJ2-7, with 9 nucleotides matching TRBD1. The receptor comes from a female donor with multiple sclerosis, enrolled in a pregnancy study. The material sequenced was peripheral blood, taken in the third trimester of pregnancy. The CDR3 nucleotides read TGTGCCAGCAGCTCCGGGACAGGGGAGCAGTACTTC. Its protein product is CASSSGTGEQYF.